The sequence of this T cell receptor (beta chain) was determined in a study of neurological immune-mediated disorders. Germline V CDR1 and CDR2: SGHAT, FQDESV (reference sequence). The length of the CDR3 is 13 residues. Sample time point: technical triplicate 1. The sorted-subset TCR libraries were prepared using some 1 million CD4+ or CD8+ T cells as the starting material. TCRdb reprocessed the 5' RACE reads with MiXCR, giving one entry per CDR3 protein. The table lists tens of thousands of distinct CDR3 sequences, less than 15% of them singletons. Overall study findings and caveats: No sharing of CDR3 amino acid sequences was observed among expanded clones across subjects, suggesting private repertoires in all groups.

A single count supports this clonotype. The antigen remains unidentified. The junction does not match germline at one end; this may be a read error. The V and J genes are TRBV11-1 and TRBJ2-7; 8 nucleotides align to TRBD1. The sequenced sample consisted of CD4+ T cells from blood. The receptor was derived from a female donor with HTLV-1-associated myelopathy (HAM/TSP). The CDR3 sequence is CANSSGTGNEQYF. For the CDR3, the DNA is TGTGCCAACAGCTCCGGGACAGGTAACGAGCAGTACTTC.